This TCR beta chain comes out of a study of Ad26.COV2.S vaccination and SARS-CoV-2 variants. The protocol was immunoSEQ multiplex PCR, while the TCRdb copy is restricted to in-frame clones and leaves out a portion. The sample yields 350,000 to 500,000 clones, 80% to 95% seen once. The treatment is: 15 to 20 received Ad26.COV2.S at low or high dose, single or two shots; about five received placebo; per-sample allocation not given. Specimen acquisition occurred on day 63 following the initial vaccine or placebo injection. Germline CDR1 reads SGHTS; CDR2 reads YDEGEE. The V and J ends lost 0 bases and 4 bases, in that order; junction bases with no gene match: 5. CDR3 length: 15 amino acids.

The J gene is TRBJ2-3, the V gene TRBV5-8; 7 nucleotides line up with TRBD2. The TCR sequence derives from a person between 18 and 65 years old who received the Ad26.COV2.S COVID-19 vaccine or a placebo. The sequenced sample was peripheral blood, obtained in a trial of Ad26.COV2.S vaccine versus placebo. In DNA form, the CDR3 reads TGTGCCAGCAGCTTGGAGGCAGGGAGGGCAGATACGCAGTATTTT. Protein product: CASSLEAGRADTQYF.